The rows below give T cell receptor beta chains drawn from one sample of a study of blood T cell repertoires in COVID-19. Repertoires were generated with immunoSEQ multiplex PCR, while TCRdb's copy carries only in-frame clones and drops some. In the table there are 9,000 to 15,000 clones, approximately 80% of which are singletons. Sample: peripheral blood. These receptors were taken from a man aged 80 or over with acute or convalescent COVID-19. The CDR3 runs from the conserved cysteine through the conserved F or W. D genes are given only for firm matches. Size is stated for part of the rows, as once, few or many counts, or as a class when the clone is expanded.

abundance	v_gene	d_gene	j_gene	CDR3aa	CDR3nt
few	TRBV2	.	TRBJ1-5	CASRNGLRSNQPQHF	TGTGCCAGCAGGAACGGACTTAGGAGCAATCAGCCCCAGCATTTT
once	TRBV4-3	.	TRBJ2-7	CASSQGRGSSEQYF	TGCGCCAGCAGCCAAGGCAGGGGCAGCTCCGAGCAGTACTTC
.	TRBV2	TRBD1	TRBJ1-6	CASSDMDRGHSPLHF	TGTGCCAGCAGTGACATGGACAGGGGGCATTCACCCCTCCACTTT
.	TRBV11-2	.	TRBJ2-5	CASSAGQQETQYF	TGTGCCAGCAGCGCCGGACAGCAAGAGACCCAGTACTTC
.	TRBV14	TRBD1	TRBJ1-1	CASSRTGQLRTEAFF	TGTGCCAGCAGCCGTACGGGACAGCTGAGAACTGAAGCTTTCTTT
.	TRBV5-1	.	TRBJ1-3	CASSLDAGIGNTIYF	TGCGCCAGCAGCTTGGATGCGGGAATCGGAAACACCATATATTTT
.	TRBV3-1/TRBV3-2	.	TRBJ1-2	CASSTNGGNYGYTF	TGTGCCAGTTCCACGAACGGGGGTAACTATGGCTACACCTTC
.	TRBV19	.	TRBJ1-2	CASTARRQPYGYTF	TGTGCCAGTACCGCGAGGCGACAGCCCTATGGCTACACCTTC
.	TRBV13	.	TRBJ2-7	CASSKTSYEQYF	TGTGCCAGCAGCAAGACTAGCTACGAGCAGTACTTC
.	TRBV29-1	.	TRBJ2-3	CSVEVGGSDTQYF	TGCAGCGTTGAAGTAGGAGGGTCAGATACGCAGTATTTT
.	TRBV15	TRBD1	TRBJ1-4	CATTRDRGGEKLFF	TGTGCCACCACCCGGGACAGGGGTGGGGAAAAACTGTTTTTT
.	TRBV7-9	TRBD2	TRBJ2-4	CASSSGLAGIAKNIQYF	TGTGCCAGCAGCTCAGGACTAGCGGGCATAGCCAAAAACATTCAGTACTTC
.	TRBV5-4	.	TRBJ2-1	CASKTPQGIYNEQFF	TGTGCCAGCAAAACACCCCAGGGGATATACAATGAGCAGTTCTTC
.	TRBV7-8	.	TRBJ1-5	CASSFRGSNQPQHF	TGTGCCAGCAGCTTTCGGGGGAGCAATCAGCCCCAGCATTTT
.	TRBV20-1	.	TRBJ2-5	CSAETGETQYF	TGCAGTGCTGAGACGGGTGAGACCCAGTACTTC
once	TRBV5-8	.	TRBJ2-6	CASRPRGTGANVLTF	TGTGCCAGCCGTCCCAGGGGCACTGGGGCCAACGTCCTGACTTTC
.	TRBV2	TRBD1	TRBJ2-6	CASSYKPGQGLSGANVLTF	TGTGCCAGCAGTTATAAGCCGGGACAGGGGCTATCTGGGGCCAACGTCCTGACTTTC
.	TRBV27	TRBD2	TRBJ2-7	CASSFGRDYEQYF	TGTGCCAGCAGTTTTGGGAGGGACTACGAGCAGTACTTC
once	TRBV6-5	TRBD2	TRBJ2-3	CASRSGGRTDTQYF	TGTGCCAGCAGAAGCGGGGGCCGCACAGATACGCAGTATTTT
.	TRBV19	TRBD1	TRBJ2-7	CASSMTPGTGTYEQYF	TGTGCCAGTAGTATGACCCCCGGGACAGGCACCTACGAGCAGTACTTC
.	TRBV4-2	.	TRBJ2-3	CASSQGGATQYF	TGTGCCAGCAGCCAGGGGGGAGCTACGCAGTATTTT
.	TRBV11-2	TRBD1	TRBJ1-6	CASSLQDRGKIRDSPLHF	TGTGCCAGCAGCTTGCAGGACAGGGGAAAAATTCGGGATTCACCCCTCCACTTT
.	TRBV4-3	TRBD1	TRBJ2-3	CASSPAGTGDTDTQYF	TGCGCCAGCAGCCCCGCGGGGACAGGGGACACAGATACGCAGTATTTT
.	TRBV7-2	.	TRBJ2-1	CASSFGGQGSNEQFF	TGTGCCAGCAGCTTCGGGGGGCAGGGGTCCAATGAGCAGTTCTTC
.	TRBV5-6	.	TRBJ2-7	CASSLMTQGPHEQYF	TGTGCCAGCAGCTTGATGACCCAGGGGCCCCACGAGCAGTACTTC
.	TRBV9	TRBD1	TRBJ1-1	CASSPKQGGETEAFF	TGTGCCAGCAGTCCGAAACAGGGGGGAGAAACTGAAGCTTTCTTT
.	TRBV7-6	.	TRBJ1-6	CASSWSPGINSPLHF	TGTGCCAGCAGCTGGTCGCCAGGGATTAATTCACCCCTCCACTTT
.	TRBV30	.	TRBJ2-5	CAWSRGTQETQYF	TGTGCCTGGAGTCGAGGGACTCAAGAGACCCAGTACTTC
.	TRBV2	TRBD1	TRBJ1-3	CASRDREAGNTIYF	TGTGCCAGCAGGGACAGGGAAGCTGGAAACACCATATATTTT
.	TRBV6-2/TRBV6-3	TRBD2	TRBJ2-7	CASSESGLAGGSYEQYF	TGTGCCAGCAGTGAGTCGGGACTAGCGGGGGGGTCCTACGAGCAGTACTTC
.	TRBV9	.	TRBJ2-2	CASSVVLQEPNTGELFF	TGTGCCAGCAGCGTAGTCCTACAGGAGCCGAACACCGGGGAGCTGTTTTTT
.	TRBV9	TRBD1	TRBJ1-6	CASSAGQGGNSPLHF	TGTGCCAGCAGCGCAGGACAGGGGGGTAATTCACCCCTCCACTTT
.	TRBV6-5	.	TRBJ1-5	CASNRAGDSNQPQHF	TGTGCCAGCAATAGGGCAGGGGATAGCAATCAGCCCCAGCATTTT
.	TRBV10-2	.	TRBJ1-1	CAVRDGAVNTEAFF	TGCGCCGTAAGAGACGGAGCGGTGAACACTGAAGCTTTCTTT
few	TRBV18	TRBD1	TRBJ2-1	CASSPPDRVGNEQFF	TGTGCCAGCTCACCACCTGACAGGGTTGGCAATGAGCAGTTCTTC
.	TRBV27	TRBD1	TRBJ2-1	CATTRQGPGYSNEQFF	TGTGCCACCACCCGACAGGGCCCGGGGTACAGCAATGAGCAGTTCTTC
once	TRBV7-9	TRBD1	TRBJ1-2	CASSRMTGIYGYTF	TGTGCCAGCAGCAGAATGACAGGGATCTATGGCTACACCTTC
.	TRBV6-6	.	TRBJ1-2	CASSYFQGPNYGYTF	TGTGCCAGCAGTTACTTCCAGGGCCCGAACTATGGCTACACCTTC
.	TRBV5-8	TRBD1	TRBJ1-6	CASIRTGSNSPLHF	TGTGCCAGCATTCGGACAGGGAGCAATTCACCCCTCCACTTT
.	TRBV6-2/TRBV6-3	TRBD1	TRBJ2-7	CASSPTGQITYEQYF	TGTGCCAGCAGCCCCACGGGACAGATAACCTACGAGCAGTACTTC
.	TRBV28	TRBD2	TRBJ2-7	CASSLGGGGGRREQYF	TGTGCCAGCAGTTTAGGGGGTGGCGGGGGGAGGCGCGAGCAGTACTTC
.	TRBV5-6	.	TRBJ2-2	CASSSVCNTGELFF	TGTGCCAGCAGCTCCGTGTGTAACACCGGGGAGCTGTTTTTT